This T cell receptor (beta chain) is drawn from a study of cytomegalovirus exposure and HLA in healthy donors (TCRdb year 2017). Context from the whole study: According to an earlier analysis of a few hundred of the donors, about 190 million T cells yielded over 90 million unique TCR beta sequences and 276 Gb of sequence data. Donor age, sex, ethnicity and CMV serostatus were compiled together with the repertoire data. Typing coverage varied by locus: 629-630 donors for A, B, C, DRB1 and DQB1; roughly 520 for DQA1; more than 600 for DPA1; about 450 for DPB1. HLA typing covered class I and class II loci at four-digit resolution. About 280 gigabases of sequencing data and 75 million to 85 million unique TCR sequences made up an early release that covered 640 HLA-typed donors. Four or five DR-DQ haplotypes were handled as single units for association and clustering, since linkage in the cohort was strong. A later analysis re-analyzed previously published TCR beta repertoires from approximately 700 donors and added high-resolution HLA genotyping to study TCR occurrence patterns. To decide whether each TCR beta V gene segment behaved as functional or pseudogenic, an earlier analysis of approximately 590 of the donors relied on high-throughput TCR beta sequencing. All discovery cohort repertoires had been generated on a single sequencing platform. In the later analysis, no new phenotypic data were used to find candidate immune exposures; instead, reliance was placed on TCR beta sequences and their occurrence across donors. To predict cytomegalovirus infection status, the study brought together high-throughput TCR immunosequencing, statistical association of individual TCRs with disease status, and machine learning. In a later genetic analysis, genome-wide SNP genotypes for about three fifths of the roughly 670 donors were used, and that subset was treated as a discovery cohort. Among the roughly 410 genotyped donors, around 79% belonged to the genetic ancestry cluster associated with self-reported Caucasian donors. The study was designed to test whether signatures of past pathogen exposure could be identified by cataloging public T cell receptors. Using immunosequencing, the study profiled T cell repertoires from 500 to 800 subjects and related those repertoires to cytomegalovirus serostatus. Besides the first cohort of 666 subjects, a separate validation cohort made up of 120 different subjects was used. Among roughly 400 genotyped donors of the cohort, an average of roughly 230,000 unique TCR beta nucleotide sequences was sequenced per donor, of which about 19% were non-productive. The paper as a whole reports these results and caveats: Most TCR sequences were seen in very few donors, while some public TCRs were found in many individuals. The cohort was sequenced for TCR beta chains only, and without alpha or paired-chain data the features that could be detected were limited. Assigning TCR associations to individual alleles was difficult when HLA alleles, especially DR and DQ, strongly co-occurred. A further reported finding was that TCR beta sequences accurately predicted the HLA-A and HLA-B alleles for most subjects in the first cohort. For the cohort, immune exposure information was limited to CMV serostatus. The sequencing pipeline was judged likely to have produced a cluster of highly shared sequence variants as a technical artifact. Some IMGT-functional V segments, including TRBV6-2 and TRBV6-3, could not be told apart with the 87-base-pair reads, so those segments were excluded. Linkage disequilibrium might explain the correlated functional status among segregating V segments, but an unknown experimental factor could not be ruled out. The presence/absence analyses assumed that sequencing depth was roughly uniform across donors, and that assumption may not be true. Most CMV-associated TCR beta chains appeared to be HLA-restricted in a later analysis, and the HLA associations seemed to be driven largely by CMV exposure. A later analysis reported that several top co-occurrence clusters appeared linked to parvovirus B19, influenza, CMV and Epstein-Barr virus. A later analysis found that TCR association rates varied across HLA loci, with DRB1 alleles showing the most associated TCRs and HLA-C alleles the fewest. In a later analysis, HLA-associated TCR beta chains were found to be more clonally expanded and to have lower generation probabilities than equally common non-associated chains. Broadly in line with IMGT annotations, most TCR beta V segments showed up in productive rearrangements about 90% or about 30% of the time in an earlier analysis of some 590 of the donors. Because counts were too low, seventeen rarely observed V segments, including chromosome 9 orphons, were left out of the earlier analysis of over 550 of the donors. A few of the identified cytomegalovirus-associated TCR beta chains were confirmed in vitro to be specific for cytomegalovirus antigens. A later genetic analysis associated a missense DCLRE1C variant with V-gene and J-gene trimming of TCR beta chains, and an independent cohort replicated the association. HLA typing was unavailable for some donors at each locus, so association tests used only the typed subset. The classifier was reported to diagnose cytomegalovirus status with high specificity and sensitivity in both the original and validation cohorts. A total of fewer than 200 TCR beta chains were listed by the study as associated with cytomegalovirus. In a later genetic analysis, fewer N-insertions in productive TCRs were reported among donors in an Asian-associated ancestry cluster than the roughly 700-donor mean. The authors suggested that the approach could potentially be generalized to other disease states and immunological phenotypes. Specific HLA alleles were associated with over 15,000 TCR beta sequences at a false discovery rate of 0.05 in a later analysis.

The cohort consisted of 666 healthy bone marrow donors. At the time of sampling, every cohort member was nominally healthy, though immune exposures that went unrecorded were likely present. The donor was CMV seropositive and was included in the group of 270 or so seropositive cohort members. Every donor gave a peripheral blood sample, and the peripheral blood mononuclear cells from that sample were used for TCR beta sequencing. Genomic DNA was extracted from the blood cell samples with the Qiagen DNeasy Blood Extraction Kit. Library preparation used the immunoSEQ multiplex PCR assay. A mixture of 60 forward primers for TCR Vbeta segments and 13 reverse primers for TCR Jbeta segments was used in the multiplex PCR. A multiplex PCR assay on genomic DNA amplified the CDR3 region of rearranged TCR beta genes. On the Illumina HiSeq System, the amplified TCR beta libraries were sequenced as 87-base-pair reads. Per the authors' processing: In a later analysis, tens of millions of unique TCR beta chains were counted across the roughly 610 repertoires, and around 10 million of these chains were shared by at least two donors. A nearest-neighbor algorithm error-corrected the raw reads and collapsed the reads into unique sequences, merging closely related sequences to remove PCR and sequencing errors. Alignment of CDR3 sequences to IMGT reference sequences was used to assign V, D and J gene segments. Each retained sequence needed at least a six-nucleotide match to both a V gene segment and a J gene segment. A rearrangement was called productive if the CDR3 had no stop codons and remained in frame with V and J, and every other rearrangement was called non-productive. Following IMGT convention, CDR3 was defined as the stretch from the second conserved V-encoded cysteine to the conserved J-encoded phenylalanine. The earlier analysis of about 570 of the donors excluded any sequence lacking an unambiguous match to a single V gene segment. In an earlier analysis of roughly 600 of the donors, a V segment was called functional when productive rearrangements were above 56.7%, and segregating when the standard deviation between donors exceeded 5%. A statistical classification framework was built to diagnose cytomegalovirus status from the catalog of TCR beta chain sequences. In a later analysis, TCR nucleotide sequences were compared against IMGT/GENE-DB human TR gene sequences so that V and J genes could be assigned. The TCRdist pipeline was used in a later analysis to assign CDR3 sequences and most-parsimonious VDJ recombination scenarios. A later analysis defined each TCR beta chain by its CDR3 amino acid sequence plus V-gene family, and excluded reads lacking a unique V-gene family. In a later analysis, fewer than 600 highly shared, low-generation-probability nucleotide sequences were removed to address suspected cross-contamination and a sequencing artifact. A later analysis calculated a clonal expansion index for each public chain from normalized within-repertoire ranks of inferred template counts. A later analysis computed generation probabilities with a VDJ recombination model fitted to out-of-frame rearrangements, and checked the results against IGoR. In a later analysis, TCR-TCR, TCR-HLA and TCR-CMV co-occurrence was scored with hypergeometric tests, and a repertoire-size bias correction was applied to TCR pairs. In a later analysis, false discovery rates were estimated by permuting HLA or CMV assignments 20 times. In a later analysis, co-occurring TCRs were grouped using DBSCAN, with TCRdist sequence similarity added in when clustering inside HLA-allele-positive subsets. Co-occurrence clustering excluded repertoires with fewer than 30,000 or more than 120,000 public chains, plus five with anomalous nucleotide sharing. Held by TCRdb, this immuneACCESS table contains in-frame sequences only and omits some clones. Under half of the omission traces to an unresolved V gene where checked; the cause of the rest is unknown. Clone size and the V and J calls come from that table; the DNA yielded D and trimming. For this sample, the table gives about 75,000 clones. The biggest ten clones account for 3.5% to 4% of the sample.

The germline V gene gives CDR1 as MNHNS and CDR2 as SASEGT. The V end loses 6 bases and the J end loses 5 bases, and a stretch of 13 bases separates them. Reading from cysteine to phenylalanine, the CDR3 counts 13 amino acids. Only the CDR3 DNA is retained, 39 bases long and in frame from the first base. A note on this clone: Its antigen remains unidentified.

The receptor was isolated from a man between 18 and 35 years old in good health and CMV-seropositive. Sample: PBMCs. The sequence links TRBV6-1 to TRBJ1-2, with a weak D call of TRBD1 (6 bases match). The CDR3 region has the sequence CASRTQGGYGYTF. The nucleotide sequence reads TGTGCCAGCAGGACACAGGGAGGGTATGGCTACACCTTC.